This T cell receptor beta chain was captured by sequencing in a study of T-cell reconstitution after alpha-beta-depleted transplantation in children. This CDR3 is 19 amino acids long. The V segment lost 0 bases and the J segment 2 bases; nucleotides outside the gene matches: 13. CDR1 and CDR2 (germline): SGDLS, YYNGEE. Unique molecular identifiers were used in preparing the TCRbeta library. TCRdb re-analysed the PCR reads in MiXCR, keeping a single row per CDR3 protein. The sample consists of 250,000 to 350,000 distinct CDR3 sequences, 9.5% to 10% of them appearing once. The specimen was PBMCs from the stem cell graft donor, collected from the stem cell graft. The clonotype originates from a human donor who donated a stem cell graft to a child with SCID. The rearrangement uses TRBV9 and TRBJ2-3, with 9 bases identical to TRBD2. The CDR3 DNA sequence: TGTGCCAGCAGCGTAGCGTCAGCGGGGGGCCCGCTTAACACAGATACGCAGTATTTT. Translation gives CASSVASAGGPLNTDTQYF.